The TCR beta chain described here comes from a study of radiotherapy plus CTLA-4 blockade in lung cancer. About the research overall: Disease control was present in more than 30% of patients, and objective responses in approximately 20%.

TCRdb's table, derived via immunoSEQ multiplex PCR, lists solely in-frame clones and lacks some. The table records tens of thousands of clones, around 79% of them present only once. A word on this clone: The antigen remains undetermined.

Overall study findings and caveats: There was expansion of tumor-derived TCR clones in blood after radiotherapy plus ipilimumab.

Ipilimumab CTLA-4 blockade and focal radiation were given to patients with chemo-refractory metastatic non-small-cell lung cancer. The specimen comprised peripheral blood, sampled from a patient treated with radiotherapy plus ipilimumab. This sequence originates from a human donor with non-small cell lung cancer who had a complete response to radiotherapy plus ipilimumab.

The CDR3 coding sequence is TGTGCCAGCAGGAAAGGGTTGAACACTGAAGCTTTCTTT. Translating it yields CASRKGLNTEAFF. This sequence joins TRBV7-2 and TRBJ1-1; D unresolved. This CDR3 is built from 13 residues. From germline, CDR1 is SGHTA and CDR2 FQGNSA. Between the trimmed V and J ends, which lost 6 bases and 0 bases, there was a span of 8 bases.